This TCR beta chain was profiled in a study of siplizumab effects on memory and regulatory T cells (dated by TCRdb to about 2019). About the investigation overall: The study looked at the effect of siplizumab, an anti-CD2 antibody, on alloreactive T-cell subsets in allogeneic mixed lymphocyte reactions made from human PBMCs. What the study reported, not specific to this receptor: No functional confirmation was obtained for the suppressive function of proliferating Tregs from siplizumab cultures. Siplizumab significantly lowered the cumulative frequency of alloreactive sequences that could be traced to unstimulated CD4+ memory T cells. Sequences below about 10^-5 frequency were poorly captured, so only a minor fraction of alloreactive clones could be mapped to unstimulated subsets. About 75-96% of proliferating CD4+ or CD8+ clones could not be given a naive or memory phenotype. Unstimulated naive T cells appeared more diverse than memory T cells, and naive cells seemed to contribute substantially to the alloresponse. Of the alloreactive CD4+ clones that could be mapped, the Treg-derived share averaged around 70% with siplizumab compared with about 25% in control reactions.

The method was the immunoSEQ multiplex PCR assay. Each sample had some 94,000 TCR templates assayed by the deep sequencing platform. Genomic DNA extracted from sorted T cells was the material used for TCRbeta CDR3 sequencing. The source study handled its data this way. The R programming language was used for the clonal analysis of the TCRbeta CDR3 data. Comparing unstimulated samples against CFSE-low samples taken after the reaction was how alloreactive CD4+ and CD8+ clones were defined. Regulatory or non-regulatory origin was assigned to alloreactive CD4+ clones by matching of sequences to sorted unstimulated Treg and non-Treg repertoires. TCRdb provides this immuneACCESS table in a form limited to in-frame rearrangements. Some clones are lacking; in checked studies, under half of them reflect an unresolved V gene, and why the rest are absent is not known. Clonal size and the V and J genes are those of that table, whereas D and trimming came from the DNA. The sample profile shows around 100,000 clones; about 94% of them were found once. 1% to 1.5% of the sample is in the top ten clones.

Sorted unstimulated T cells and proliferating T cells recovered from mixed lymphocyte reactions were subjected to TCRbeta CDR3 sequencing. Fresh whole blood from 9 to 10 HLA-typed healthy donors served as the source for isolating PBMCs. To map where alloreactive clones came from, unstimulated CD4+ non-regulatory T cells were FACS-sorted. This clone showed up just once. This clone's antigen is unknown. No clone much larger than this one lies a single base away; base qualities are absent. In the germline V gene (reference sequence), CDR1 corresponds to LNHDA and CDR2 to SQIVND. The CDR3 numbers 17 residues from cysteine through phenylalanine. Kept here is only the CDR3 DNA, which spans 51 bases and is read in frame from base 1. At the junction V is shortened by 3 bases and J by 0 bases, with 17 bases in between.

Sequenced: non-Treg CD4+ T cells sorted from blood. What the cell subset or site label conveys for this sample: FACS-sorted unstimulated CD4+ non-regulatory T cells. This clonotype was sampled from a human donor in good health. The V and J segments used are TRBV19 and TRBJ1-1, with the identity of the D gene unclear. The CDR3 reads as follows: CASSIVRMGRMNTEAFF. The DNA sequence is TGTGCCAGTAGTATCGTTCGAATGGGCCGTATGAACACTGAAGCTTTCTTT.